This T cell receptor (beta chain) was retrieved from a study of T cells in Graves' hyperthyroidism and ophthalmopathy (dated by TCRdb to the late 2010s). Describing the broader study: TCR V-J signatures able to tell the groups apart were searched for in a discovery cohort of approximately 95 patients, of whom approximately 40 had Graves' ophthalmopathy and roughly 59 had stable Graves' hyperthyroidism. An independent validation cohort of 18 to 20 hyperthyroidism patients and approximately 17 patients who later progressed to ophthalmopathy tested prospective prediction of ophthalmopathy. For training and testing, the approximately 92 patients in the discovery cohort were randomly divided in a 7:3 ratio. Thyroid tissue and blood T-cell repertoires from six Graves' hyperthyroidism patients were also compared in the study. Once sampling was done, hyperthyroidism patients were given methimazole at a starting dose of 30 mg daily, whereas ophthalmopathy patients were given high-dose intravenous methylprednisolone. TCR Vbeta CDR3 sequencing of 120 to 150 peripheral blood samples (under 45 ophthalmopathy, about 75 hyperthyroidism and approximately 17 progressor patients) is reported in the paper.

From its cysteine to its phenylalanine, the CDR3 spans 14 amino acids. Kept here is only the CDR3 DNA, which spans 42 bases and is read in frame from base 1. Taken from the germline V gene (reference sequence), the CDR1 and CDR2 loops are SEHNR and FQNEAQ. V lost 4 bases and J lost 11 bases; the stretch between them is 15 bases long. Overall study results and their limits: In validation, the model predicted progression to ophthalmopathy a median of approximately 6.3 months before onset, with 70% to 71% sensitivity and around 76% specificity. In cross-validation, a model built on a 13 V-J signature told ophthalmopathy apart from stable hyperthyroidism with 85% to 90% sensitivity and about 81% specificity, and in testing the same model reached 80%/75%. Most expanded thyroid clonotypes (frequency above 0.001) were also detected in blood, a finding suggesting that blood repertoires may reflect thyroid immune responses. No statistical method was used to set the sample size in advance, and investigators knew the group allocation.

Stable Graves' hyperthyroidism was defined as no progression to ophthalmopathy during 18 months of follow-up. Hyperthyroidism patients were aged 18 to 65 years and newly diagnosed, with disease duration of less than 2 months. Exclusion was applied to patients with uncontrolled infections, other autoimmune diseases, pregnancy or lactation. Diagnoses were based on clinical symptoms, serum thyroxine and TRAb, thyroid ultrasound and orbital computed tomography. Total RNA was extracted using Trizol reagent, and RNA quality was assessed on an Agilent 2100 Bioanalyzer. On this clonotype: No antigen is known for it. The sample holds no much larger clone one base away, and base qualities are not on file.

The TCR beta CDR3 regions were amplified from the RNA transcripts. The TCR CDR3 was subjected to a first round of RT-PCR using the HTBI primer set and the Qiagen OneStep RT-PCR kit. The libraries were constructed in a second round of multiplex PCR and then size-selected and purified. The libraries were sequenced on an Illumina HiSeq2000 using paired-end 100 bp reads. The authors processed their data as follows. Raw data were processed with SOAPnuke, discarding reads with adapters, uncalled bases, mean Phred below 15, or no exact constant-primer or identifier match. High-quality paired reads were merged with COPE v1.2.5, and unique nucleotide sequences were defined as clonotypes. MiTCR v1.1 was used to align the clonotypes against IMGT TRBV, TRBD and TRBJ reference segments. Analysis was restricted to V-J combinations with a frequency above 0.0001, which covered about 99% of repertoires. The TCS score was defined as the ratio of F50 (clonal expansion) to E x V (chaos), calculated using BLOSUM62-based TCRdist between CDR3 peptides within each V-J. Welch's t-statistics and random forest reduced around 550 V-J features to some 14, which were used in a naive Bayes classifier (R e1071). Through fastp at Q25 and MiXCR, TCRdb rebuilt clones from the public reads, retaining in-frame beta chains. Every distinct CDR3 protein forms one entry, paired with its most common genes and DNA. These V and J calls originate from TCRdb's pipeline instead of the authors' own analysis. In all, the sample holds about 540,000 distinct CDR3 sequences, and around 42% of those were seen once. In total, the top ten clones hold 8.2% of the sample.

The receptor chain draws on TRBV7-9 and TRBJ1-6; a tentative D match to TRBD1 spans 6 bases. Material: peripheral blood or thyroid tissue (not recorded which). The receptor's source is a woman younger than 35 with Graves' hyperthyroidism. Donor details come from another sample of the same person, matched by shared clones. The nucleotide sequence reads TGTGCCAGCAGCTCCAGGAGGGGGAATCCACCCCTCCACTTT. This gives the protein CASSSRRGNPPLHF.